The source of this TCR beta chain is a study of response to subunit inactivated influenza vaccine. Study findings and constraints: It was suggested by the authors that few new T cells are recruited by each seasonal influenza vaccination.

CDR1 is MDHEN and CDR2 is SYDVKM in the germline V gene. V gave up 3 bases and J gave up 8 bases; unmatched junction bases: 7. CDR3 length: 16 residues. TCRdb redid the calling of the RT-PCR reads with MiXCR, one entry per CDR3 protein. Here the sample spans hundreds of thousands of distinct CDR3 sequences, roughly 15% being singletons. This clonotype appeared a few times. The antigen remains undetermined. The clonotype was recovered from a man over 45 who received an inactivated influenza vaccine. This chain joins TRBV28 and TRBJ2-1, with 13 positions matching TRBD2. The specimen was PBMCs from blood, collected less than 15 days before vaccination. The chain's CDR3 is CASSFRGLAGRYEQFF. The CDR3 DNA reads TGTGCCAGCAGTTTTAGGGGACTAGCGGGAAGGTATGAGCAGTTCTTC.